The next 14 T cell receptor beta chains were all read from a single sample in a study of T cell responses to AZD1222 COVID-19 vaccine. The table came from immunoSEQ multiplex PCR; TCRdb's copy has only in-frame clones and leaves some out. The repertoire holds 150,000 to 200,000 clones, with around nine tenths as singletons. The material was peripheral blood, obtained 28 days after the second dose of the MenACWY control vaccine. These receptors originate from an adult who received the MenACWY meningococcal vaccine as a control.

This chain joins TRBV5-1 and TRBJ2-7; perhaps D is TRBD1 or TRBD2 (5 bases each). Germline V gives CDR1 SGHRS, CDR2 YFSETQ. The CDR3 consists of 14 residues. The V and J ends lost 4 bases and 5 bases respectively, with 16 bases between them. The CDR3 DNA follows: TGCGCCAGCAGCCAGGGACGGGGCGAAAACGAGCAGTACTTC. It specifies CASSQGRGENEQYF. Based on the CDR3 plus reference TRBV5-1 and TRBJ2-7, the full variable domain is KAGVTQTPRYLIKTRGQQVTLSCSPISGHRSVSWYQQTPGQGLQFLFEYFSETQRNKGNFPGRFSGRQFSNSRSEMNVSTLELGDSALYLCASSQGRGENEQYFGPGTRLTVT.

The rearrangement joins TRBV27 to TRBJ2-1; the D is unclear. V was trimmed by 5 bases and J by 6 bases, leaving 14 bases between them. This CDR3 spans 14 amino acids. The germline CDR1 and CDR2 sequences are MNHEY and SMNVEV (reference sequence). CDR3 residues: CASSPKSSLNEQFF. The CDR3 DNA is TGTGCCAGCAGTCCTAAGTCCAGCCTCAATGAGCAGTTCTTC.

V gene TRBV7-3 combines with J gene TRBJ1-1; TRBD1 is a possible D gene (5 bases). This CDR3 has 12 amino acids. V lost 3 bases to trimming and J lost 6 bases, with 8 bases between them. Per the germline V gene, CDR1 is SGHTA and CDR2 is FQGTGA. The CDR3 protein is CASSFTGPEAFF. As DNA, the CDR3 is TGTGCCAGCAGCTTCACAGGACCTGAAGCTTTCTTT.

J is TRBJ1-1 and V is TRBV29-1; D gene ambiguous. CDR3 length: 12 residues. Germline V gene lookup returns CDR1 SQVTM and CDR2 ANQGSEA. The ends were cut back, 7 bases at V and 3 bases at J, with 12 bases in the middle. The CDR3 DNA reads TGCAGCGGTGATGGGGTGGACACTGAAGCTTTCTTT. Translation: CSGDGVDTEAFF.

This clone was found once. The chain recombines TRBV7-2 with TRBJ2-5; D is undetermined. The CDR3 is made up of 14 amino acids. V gave up 1 base and J gave up 1 base, with 7 bases separating them. The germline V gene has CDR1 SGHTA and CDR2 FQGNSA. CDR3 sequence (DNA): TGTGCCAGCAGCTTAGTCGGCGGCCAAGAGACCCAGTACTTC. Translation: CASSLVGGQETQYF.

The rearrangement uses TRBV7-2 and TRBJ1-3; weak D call: TRBD1 (6 bases). Germline values: CDR1 SGHTA, CDR2 FQGNSA. This CDR3 is 15 amino acids long. V dropped 1 base and J dropped 2 bases, with 9 bases sitting between them. In DNA form, the CDR3 reads TGTGCCAGCAGCTTAGGGGGGACAACTGGAAACACCATATATTTT. Translation: CASSLGGTTGNTIYF. Full variable domain (missing parts from reference TRBV7-2 and TRBJ1-3): GAGVSQSPSNKVTEKGKDVELRCDPISGHTALYWYRQSLGQGLEFLIYFQGNSAPDKSGLPSDRFSAERTGGSVSTLTIQRTQQEDSAVYLCASSLGGTTGNTIYFGEGSWLTVV.

The chain joins TRBV19 to TRBJ2-7, with D unclear. The germline V gene encodes CDR1 LNHDA and CDR2 SQIVND (reference sequence). This CDR3 has 14 amino acids. V shed 3 bases and J shed 3 bases, with 12 bases lying between them. The CDR3 loop reads CASSMVKEDYEQYF. CDR3 sequence (DNA): TGTGCCAGTAGTATGGTAAAGGAAGACTACGAGCAGTACTTC.

This sequence joins TRBV20-1 and TRBJ1-2; D is possibly TRBD1 (5 bases). Germline V gene lookup returns CDR1 DFQATT and CDR2 SNEGSKA (reference sequence). The CDR3 is 14 residues long. Trimming removed 3 bases at V and 5 bases at J, with 16 bases between. CDR3 in amino acids: CSASLPTVLYGYTF. CDR3 in DNA: TGCAGTGCTAGTCTGCCGACAGTCCTTTATGGCTACACCTTC.

V and J are TRBV7-9 and TRBJ1-3, with 9 bases lining up with TRBD1. The CDR3 contains 15 residues. CDR1 is SEHNR, CDR2 FQNEAQ, per germline (reference sequence). Trimming took 5 bases from V and 0 from J; bases not matched to a gene: 2. CDR3 nucleotide sequence: TGTGCCAGCAGCCCGACAGGGGGCTCTGGAAACACCATATATTTT. This encodes CASSPTGGSGNTIYF.

The rearrangement links TRBV4-2 to TRBJ2-5; TRBD2 aligns across 15 bases. The germline V gene has CDR1 LGHNA and CDR2 YNFKEQ. The CDR3 is 18 residues long. V dropped 4 bases and J dropped 1; count of bases not matched to a gene: 7. The CDR3 bases are TGTGCCAGCAGCCCTTGGACTAGCGGGAGGGGGCCCCAAGAGACCCAGTACTTC. As protein: CASSPWTSGRGPQETQYF.

The chain recombines TRBV5-6 with TRBJ1-2; 9 bases agree with TRBD1. Germline V gene data show CDR1 as SGHDT and CDR2 as YYEEEE. This CDR3 comprises 14 residues. The V and J ends lost 4 bases and 8 bases, in that order; junction bases with no gene match: 9. CDR3 amino acids: CASSMPGTGPGYTF. For the CDR3, the DNA is TGTGCCAGCAGCATGCCAGGGACAGGGCCCGGCTACACCTTC.

The chain uses TRBV7-8 and TRBJ1-2, with D tentatively TRBD1 (5 bases). The length of the CDR3 is 12 residues. The germline CDR1 and CDR2 sequences are SGHVS and FQNEAQ. The V end lost 5 bases, the J end lost 9 bases, and 13 bases lay between the germline ends. The CDR3 sequence: CASSPDISSYTF. The CDR3 region has the DNA TGTGCCAGCAGCCCGGACATTTCGAGCTACACCTTC.

The chain combines TRBV27 with TRBJ2-6, with TRBD1 as a possible D gene (5 bases). The CDR3 is 16 amino acids. Trimming removed 9 bases at V and 0 bases at J, with 15 bases between. Germline values: CDR1 MNHEY, CDR2 SMNVEV (reference sequence). CDR3 DNA: TGTGCCAGGAACCCCGACAGCCCCTCTGGGGCCAACGTCCTGACTTTC. Protein product: CARNPDSPSGANVLTF.

The sample holds one count of this clone. The chain couples TRBV11-3 to TRBJ1-2; 10 nucleotides line up with TRBD1. V shed 5 bases, J shed 6 bases, and the junction held 3 bases outside the gene matches. This CDR3 is 13 amino acids long. The V gene's germline CDR1 is SGHNT and CDR2 YENEEA. The CDR3 bases are TGTGCCAGCAGCCCAGGGACAGGGGATGGCTACACCTTC. Protein: CASSPGTGDGYTF.